The 17 T cell receptor beta chains presented below share a single source sample, sequenced in a study of T cells in Graves' hyperthyroidism and ophthalmopathy. Using RNA transcripts as the source, TCR beta CDR3 regions were amplified. An initial round of RT-PCR targeting the TCR CDR3 relied on the HTBI primer set. TCRdb fed the multiplex PCR reads into MiXCR, producing one record per CDR3 protein. The data show around 300,000 distinct CDR3 sequences, approximately 18% seen once. The sample was blood. The origin of the receptors is a man aged 45-65 years with Graves' ophthalmopathy.

The sample holds many counts of this clonotype. In nucleotides, the CDR3 is TGTGCCAGCACTTCTAAGGGGGCGGGCAATCAGCCCCAGCATTTT. It is translated as CASTSKGAGNQPQHF. The chain joins TRBV28 to TRBJ1-5; 7 bases agree with TRBD1. The V and J ends lost 7 bases and 2 bases, in that order; junction bases with no gene match: 8. This CDR3 contains 15 residues. Germline V gives CDR1 MDHEN, CDR2 SYDVKM.

This rearrangement joins TRBV18 to TRBJ2-1, with a weak D call TRBD2 (6 bases). The CDR3 is made up of 16 amino acids. Germline CDR1 KGHSH, CDR2 LQKENI. Trimming shortened V by 3 bases and J by 0 bases, and 12 bases separated the two germline ends. DNA for the CDR3: TGTGCCAGCTCACCCGGCGGGGAGAGCTCCTACAATGAGCAGTTCTTC. Translated: CASSPGGESSYNEQFF.

In nucleotides, the CDR3 is TGTGCCAGCCTAGCGGGGGCCCGGGGAGATACGCAGTATTTT. This encodes CASLAGARGDTQYF. V gene TRBV6-1 combines with J gene TRBJ2-3; 10 bases fit TRBD2. Germline V CDR1 and CDR2: MNHNS, SASEGT. The junction had 7 bases not matched to a gene; V was cut back by 8 bases and J by 5 bases. The CDR3 is made up of 14 amino acids.

This chain links TRBV20-1 with TRBJ1-3; 9 bases line up with TRBD1. The CDR3 sequence is 16 residues long. V trimming: 0 bases; J trimming: 8 bases; junction bases outside the gene matches: 11. CDR1 and CDR2 (germline): DFQATT, SNEGSKA (reference sequence). The CDR3 is CSARDRGQGGGYTIYF. In DNA form, the CDR3 reads TGCAGTGCTAGAGATCGGGGACAGGGAGGCGGTTACACCATATATTTT.

This clonotype was recorded a few times. The genes are TRBV30 and TRBJ1-6, with 8 bases aligning to TRBD1. The CDR3 sequence is 13 residues long. The J segment lost 5 bases and the V segment lost 4 bases, leaving 1 base of the junction unmatched. The germline CDR1 and CDR2 sequences are GTSNPN and SVGIG (reference sequence). The CDR3 coding sequence is TGTGCCTGGACGACAGGGGATAATTCACCCCTCCACTTT. It encodes CAWTTGDNSPLHF.

This clonotype was detected ten times or more. The genes are TRBV3-1 and TRBJ2-7; D call uncertain. V lost 0 bases to trimming and J lost 5 bases, with 5 bases between them. Germline V gene sequence: CDR1 LGHDT, CDR2 YNNKEL (reference sequence). The CDR3 totals 12 residues. DNA of the CDR3: TGTGCCAGCAGCCAAGACCTCAACGAGCAGTACTTC. It is translated as CASSQDLNEQYF.

Comment on this clonotype: An end of the junction differs from the germline gene, which may be a read error. V and J are TRBV3-1 and TRBJ2-1, with 9 bases that match TRBD2. The CDR3 has 15 amino acids. Per the germline V gene, CDR1 is LGHDT and CDR2 is YNNKEL (reference sequence). The CDR3 loop is CANSPLAGTYNEQFF. CDR3 nucleotides: TGTGCCAACAGCCCTCTAGCGGGAACCTACAATGAGCAGTTCTTC.

This clonotype came up many times. The genes are TRBV5-1 and TRBJ2-3; D possibly uses TRBD1 or TRBD2 (5 bases each). CDR1 is SGHRS and CDR2 is YFSETQ in the germline V gene. Trimming left V 0 bases short and J 6 bases short, with 11 bases between. The CDR3 is made up of 14 amino acids. CDR3 loop: CASSLEGRGDTQYF. The CDR3 DNA reads as TGCGCCAGCAGCTTGGAGGGGAGAGGTGATACGCAGTATTTT.

This clonotype was counted between two and nine times. This rearrangement joins TRBV5-1 to TRBJ2-2; 8 nucleotides line up with TRBD1. Germline lookup yields CDR1 SGHRS and CDR2 YFSETQ. This CDR3 contains 14 residues. V was pared by 4 bases and J by 5 bases, with 4 bases of the junction left unmatched. The CDR3 sequence is CASSSDRGTGELFF. The CDR3 coding sequence is TGCGCCAGCAGCAGCGACAGGGGTACCGGGGAGCTGTTTTTT.

This clonotype showed up many times. The chain links TRBV5-1 to TRBJ1-5, with 7 nucleotides matching TRBD1. V shed 2 bases and J 5 bases; nucleotides not matched to a gene: 1. Germline-derived CDR1 and CDR2 are SGHRS and YFSETQ. The CDR3 sequence is 13 residues long. The CDR3 nucleotides are TGCGCCAGCAGCTTCCAGGGGGATCAGCCCCAGCATTTT. This codes for CASSFQGDQPQHF. The whole variable domain, remainder taken from reference TRBV5-1 and TRBJ1-5, is KAGVTQTPRYLIKTRGQQVTLSCSPISGHRSVSWYQQTPGQGLQFLFEYFSETQRNKGNFPGRFSGRQFSNSRSEMNVSTLELGDSALYLCASSFQGDQPQHFGDGTRLSIL.

V gene TRBV24-1 combines with J gene TRBJ1-4; D might be TRBD1 (5 bases). V shed 6 bases and J shed 11 bases, with 24 bases lying between them. The CDR3 covers 16 residues. CDR1 and CDR2 (germline): KGHDR, SFDVKD. CDR3 residues: CATSSVDASAEGKLFF. In DNA form, the CDR3 reads TGTGCCACCAGTTCCGTGGACGCCTCCGCGGAGGGGAAACTGTTTTTT.

This clonotype came up a few times. V gene TRBV4-2 combines with J gene TRBJ1-2; tentatively, D is TRBD1 (5 bases). The CDR3 has 15 amino acids. Trimming removed 4 bases at V and 3 bases at J, with 15 bases between. The germline V gene encodes CDR1 LGHNA and CDR2 YNFKEQ. The CDR3 is CASSPATGTDYGYTF. The CDR3 bases are TGTGCCAGCAGCCCGGCCACCGGGACGGACTATGGCTACACCTTC.

This clonotype was counted between two and nine times. This may come from a read error, since a much larger clone is one base off. The chain links TRBV28 to TRBJ2-7, with D possibly being TRBD1 or TRBD2 (5 bases each). Trimming took 3 bases from V and 5 from J, leaving 11 bases between them. CDR3 size: 13 residues. The V gene's germline CDR1 is MDHEN and CDR2 SYDVKM. The CDR3 is CASSFGGPHEQYF. The CDR3 DNA follows: TGTGCCAGCAGTTTTGGGGGACCTCACGAGCAGTACTTC.

V is TRBV19 and J is TRBJ2-3; D tentatively fits TRBD1 or TRBD2 (6 bases each). Germline V lookup: CDR1 LNHDA, CDR2 SQIVND (reference sequence). The CDR3 totals 15 residues. The V end was cut by 3 bases, the J end by 6 bases, with 16 bases between. The CDR3 region is CASSIQRTGADTQYF. CDR3 bases: TGTGCCAGTAGTATCCAGCGGACGGGGGCCGATACGCAGTATTTT.

CDR3 DNA sequence: TGTGCCAGCAGTTACATCCGACTAGCGGGAGGGCCTGGGGAGCTGTTTTTT. Amino acids: CASSYIRLAGGPGELFF. This chain links TRBV6-5 with TRBJ2-2; the match to TRBD2 covers 14 bases. Germline V gene sequence: CDR1 MNHEY, CDR2 SVGAGI. V shed 2 bases, J shed 8 bases, and the junction held 7 bases outside the gene matches. CDR3 length: 17 residues.

The chain uses TRBV5-5 and TRBJ2-5, with a weak D call TRBD1 (5 bases). The CDR3 extends over 12 amino acids. From germline, CDR1 is SGHKS and CDR2 YYEKEE (reference sequence). Trimming shortened V by 5 bases and J by 2 bases, and 7 bases separated the two germline ends. The CDR3 DNA sequence: TGTGCCAGCAGACCAGGGCAAGAGACCCAGTACTTC. This codes for CASRPGQETQYF. The complete variable domain, with remaining parts taken from reference TRBV5-5 and TRBJ2-5, reads DAGVTQSPTHLIKTRGQQVTLRCSPISGHKSVSWYQQVLGQGPQFIFQYYEKEERGRGNFPDRFSARQFPNYSSELNVNALLLGDSALYLCASRPGQETQYFGPGTRLLVL.

This clonotype has at least ten counts. The rearrangement links TRBV3-1 to TRBJ1-3; D call uncertain. V lost 0 bases and J lost 3, with 0 bases in between. This CDR3 has 12 amino acids. Looked up from germline, CDR1 is LGHDT and CDR2 is YNNKEL (reference sequence). CDR3: CASSQDGNTIYF. Written as DNA, the CDR3 is TGTGCCAGCAGCCAAGATGGAAACACCATATATTTT.